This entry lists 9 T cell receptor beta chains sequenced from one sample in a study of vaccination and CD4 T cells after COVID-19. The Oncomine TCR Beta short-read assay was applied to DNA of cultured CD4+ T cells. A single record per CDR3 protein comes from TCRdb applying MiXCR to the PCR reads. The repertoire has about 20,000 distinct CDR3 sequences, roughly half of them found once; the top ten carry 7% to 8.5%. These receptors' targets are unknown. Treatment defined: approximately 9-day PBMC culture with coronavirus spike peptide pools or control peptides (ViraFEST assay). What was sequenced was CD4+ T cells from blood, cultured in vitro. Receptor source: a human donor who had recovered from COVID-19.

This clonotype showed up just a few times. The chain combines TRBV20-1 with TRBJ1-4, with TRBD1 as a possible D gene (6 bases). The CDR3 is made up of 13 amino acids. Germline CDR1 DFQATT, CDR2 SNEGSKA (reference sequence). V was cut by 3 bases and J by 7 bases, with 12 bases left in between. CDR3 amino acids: CSARMGAREKLFF. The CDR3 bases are TGCAGTGCTAGGATGGGGGCTCGTGAAAAACTGTTTTTT.

The CDR3 protein is CASRQPGLAGGRYEQYF. The CDR3 nucleotides are TGTGCCAGCAGACAACCGGGACTAGCGGGAGGGCGGTACGAGCAGTACTTC. V gene TRBV28 combines with J gene TRBJ2-7; 16 bases agree with TRBD2. Germline V gene data show CDR1 as MDHEN and CDR2 as SYDVKM. CDR3 length equals 17 residues. The trim removed 6 bases at V and 4 bases at J, leaving 9 bases unmatched.

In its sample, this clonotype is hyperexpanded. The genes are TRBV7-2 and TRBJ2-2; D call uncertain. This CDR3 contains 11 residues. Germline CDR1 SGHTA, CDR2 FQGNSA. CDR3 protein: CAGTNTGELFF. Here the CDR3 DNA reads TGTGCGGGAACCAACACCGGGGAGCTGTTTTTT. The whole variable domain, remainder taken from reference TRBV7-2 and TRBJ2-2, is GAGVSQSPSNKVTEKGKDVELRCDPISGHTALYWYRQSLGQGLEFLIYFQGNSAPDKSGLPSDRFSAERTGGSVSTLTIQRTQQEDSAVYLCAGTNTGELFFGEGSRLTVL.

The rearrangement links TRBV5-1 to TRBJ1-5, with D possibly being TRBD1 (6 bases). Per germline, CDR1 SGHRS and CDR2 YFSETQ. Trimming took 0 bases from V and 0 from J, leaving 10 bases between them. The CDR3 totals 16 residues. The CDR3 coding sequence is TGCGCCAGCAGCTTGGAGGGGGGAGATAGCAATCAGCCCCAGCATTTT. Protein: CASSLEGGDSNQPQHF.

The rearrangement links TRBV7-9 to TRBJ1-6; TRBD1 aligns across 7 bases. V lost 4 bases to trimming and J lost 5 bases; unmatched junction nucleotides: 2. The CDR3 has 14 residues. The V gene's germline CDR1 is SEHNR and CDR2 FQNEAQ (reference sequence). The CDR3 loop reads CASSSGQNNSPLHF. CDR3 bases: TGTGCCAGCAGCTCGGGACAGAATAATTCACCCCTCCACTTT.

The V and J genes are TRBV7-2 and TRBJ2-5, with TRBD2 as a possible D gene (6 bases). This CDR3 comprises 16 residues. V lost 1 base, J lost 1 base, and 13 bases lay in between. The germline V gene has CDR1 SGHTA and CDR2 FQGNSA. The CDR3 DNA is TGTGCCAGCAGCTTAGGGGGACGGGGGAGCCAAGAGACCCAGTACTTC. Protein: CASSLGGRGSQETQYF.

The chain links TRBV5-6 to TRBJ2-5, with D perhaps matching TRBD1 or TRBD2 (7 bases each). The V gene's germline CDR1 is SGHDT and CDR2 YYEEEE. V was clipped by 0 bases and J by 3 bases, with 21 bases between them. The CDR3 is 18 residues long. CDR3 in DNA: TGTGCCAGCAGCTTGGCCTTAAGACTAGCAGGGGGGAAAGAGACCCAGTACTTC. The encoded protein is CASSLALRLAGGKETQYF. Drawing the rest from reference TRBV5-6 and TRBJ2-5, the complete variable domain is DAGVTQSPTHLIKTRGQQVTLRCSPKSGHDTVSWYQQALGQGPQFIFQYYEEEERQRGNFPDRFSGHQFPNYSSELNVNALLLGDSALYLCASSLALRLAGGKETQYFGPGTRLLVL.

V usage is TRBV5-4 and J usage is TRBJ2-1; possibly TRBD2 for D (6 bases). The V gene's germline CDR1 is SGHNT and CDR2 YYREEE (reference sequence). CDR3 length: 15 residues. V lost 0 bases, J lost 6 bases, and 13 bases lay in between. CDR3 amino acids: CASSLGLALGNEQFF. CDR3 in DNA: TGTGCCAGCAGCTTGGGGCTAGCGTTGGGCAATGAGCAGTTCTTC.

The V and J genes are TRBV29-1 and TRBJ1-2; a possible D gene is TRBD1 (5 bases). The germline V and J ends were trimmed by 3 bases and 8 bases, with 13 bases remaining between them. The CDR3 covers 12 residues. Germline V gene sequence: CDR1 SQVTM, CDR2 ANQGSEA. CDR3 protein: CSVDDQGRGYTF. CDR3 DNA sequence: TGCAGCGTTGACGACCAGGGACGGGGCTACACCTTC.